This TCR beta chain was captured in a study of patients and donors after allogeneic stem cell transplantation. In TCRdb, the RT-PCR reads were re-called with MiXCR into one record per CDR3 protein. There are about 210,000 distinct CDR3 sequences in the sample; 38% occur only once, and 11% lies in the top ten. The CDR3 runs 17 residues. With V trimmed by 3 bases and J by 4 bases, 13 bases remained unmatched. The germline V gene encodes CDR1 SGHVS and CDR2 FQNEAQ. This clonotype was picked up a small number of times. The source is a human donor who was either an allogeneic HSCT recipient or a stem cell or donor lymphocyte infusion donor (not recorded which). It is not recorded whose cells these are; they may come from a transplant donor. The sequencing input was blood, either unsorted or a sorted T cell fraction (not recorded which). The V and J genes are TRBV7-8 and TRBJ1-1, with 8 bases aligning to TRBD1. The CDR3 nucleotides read TGTGCCAGCAGCTTTAGCGCCGGGACAGGACTCAGCACTGAAGCTTTCTTT. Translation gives CASSFSAGTGLSTEAFF. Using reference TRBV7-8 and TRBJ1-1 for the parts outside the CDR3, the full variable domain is GAGVSQSPRYKVAKRGQDVALRCDPISGHVSLFWYQQALGQGPEFLTYFQNEAQLDKSGLPSDRFFAERPEGSVSTLKIQRTQQEDSAVYLCASSFSAGTGLSTEAFFGQGTRLTVV.